This T cell receptor beta chain was sequenced in a study of cytomegalovirus exposure and HLA in healthy donors. Method: immunoSEQ multiplex PCR; TCRdb's copy keeps in-frame clones and lacks some. The data show a few hundred thousand clones, 70% to 90% seen once. Germline V gene sequence: CDR1 MGHRA, CDR2 YSYEKL. The CDR3 consists of 16 residues. Trimming took 0 bases from V and 4 from J; bases not matched to a gene: 3. The sequenced sample consisted of PBMCs. The chain joins TRBV4-1 to TRBJ2-1; 10 bases map to TRBD1. The TCR sequence derives from a woman between 18 and 29 years old in good health and CMV-seronegative. CDR3 residues: CASSQDGQGVYNEQFF. The CDR3 coding sequence is TGCGCCAGCAGCCAAGACGGACAGGGGGTTTACAATGAGCAGTTCTTC.